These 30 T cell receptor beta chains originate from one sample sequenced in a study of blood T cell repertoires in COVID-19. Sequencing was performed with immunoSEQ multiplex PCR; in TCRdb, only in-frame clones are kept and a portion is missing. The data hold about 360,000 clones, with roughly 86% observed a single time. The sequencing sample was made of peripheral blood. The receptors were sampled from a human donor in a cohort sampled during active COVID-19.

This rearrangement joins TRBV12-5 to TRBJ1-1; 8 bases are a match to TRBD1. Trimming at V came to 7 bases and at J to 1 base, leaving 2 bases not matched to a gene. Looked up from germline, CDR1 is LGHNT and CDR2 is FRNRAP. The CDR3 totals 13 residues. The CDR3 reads CASARGPNTEAFF. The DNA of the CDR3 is TGTGCTAGTGCCAGGGGGCCGAACACTGAAGCTTTCTTT.

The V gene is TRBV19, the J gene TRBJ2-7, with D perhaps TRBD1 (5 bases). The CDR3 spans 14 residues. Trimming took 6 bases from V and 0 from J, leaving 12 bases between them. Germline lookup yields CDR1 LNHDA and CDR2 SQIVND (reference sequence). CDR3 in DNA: TGTGCCAGTAGCTCCAGGGTAACCTCCTACGAGCAGTACTTC. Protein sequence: CASSSRVTSYEQYF.

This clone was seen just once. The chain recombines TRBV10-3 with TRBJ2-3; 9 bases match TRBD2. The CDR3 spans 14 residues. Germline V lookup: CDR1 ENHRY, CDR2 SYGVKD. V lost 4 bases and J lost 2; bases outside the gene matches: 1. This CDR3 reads CAISGLADTDTQYF. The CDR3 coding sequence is TGTGCCATCAGTGGACTAGCGGACACAGATACGCAGTATTTT.

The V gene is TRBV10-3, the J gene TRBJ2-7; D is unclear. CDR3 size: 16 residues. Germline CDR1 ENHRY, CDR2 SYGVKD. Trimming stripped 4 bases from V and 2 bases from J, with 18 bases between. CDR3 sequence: CAISGVEAAVAYEQYF. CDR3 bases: TGTGCCATCAGTGGCGTCGAGGCAGCAGTAGCCTACGAGCAGTACTTC.

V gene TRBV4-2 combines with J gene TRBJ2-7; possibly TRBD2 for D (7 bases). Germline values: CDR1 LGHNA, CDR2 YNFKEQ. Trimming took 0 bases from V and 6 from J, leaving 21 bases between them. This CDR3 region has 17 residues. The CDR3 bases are TGTGCCAGCAGCCAAGAAGGGGAGGGGGGGATATTTAGCGAGCAGTACTTC. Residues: CASSQEGEGGIFSEQYF.

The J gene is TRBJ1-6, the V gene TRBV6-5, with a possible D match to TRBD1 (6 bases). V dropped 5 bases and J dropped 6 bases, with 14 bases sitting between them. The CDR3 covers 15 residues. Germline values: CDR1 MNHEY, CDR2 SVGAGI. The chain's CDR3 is CASSPSTGINSPLHF. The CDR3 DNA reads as TGTGCCAGCAGTCCGTCGACAGGAATTAATTCACCCCTCCACTTT.

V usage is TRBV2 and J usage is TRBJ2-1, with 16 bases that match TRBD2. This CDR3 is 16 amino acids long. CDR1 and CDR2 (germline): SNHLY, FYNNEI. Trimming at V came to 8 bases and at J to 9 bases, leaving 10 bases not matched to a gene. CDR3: CASVIGTSGGASEQFF. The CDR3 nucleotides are TGTGCCAGCGTCATAGGGACTAGCGGGGGGGCAAGTGAGCAGTTCTTC.

The CDR3, as DNA: TGTGCCAGCAGTTTACCAGGGCCCTACGAGCAGTACTTC. Protein product: CASSLPGPYEQYF. The rearrangement uses TRBV28 and TRBJ2-7; possibly TRBD1 for D (5 bases). The germline gives CDR1 MDHEN, CDR2 SYDVKM. Trimming cost V 2 bases and J 2 bases, with 7 bases left between them. The CDR3 extends over 13 amino acids.

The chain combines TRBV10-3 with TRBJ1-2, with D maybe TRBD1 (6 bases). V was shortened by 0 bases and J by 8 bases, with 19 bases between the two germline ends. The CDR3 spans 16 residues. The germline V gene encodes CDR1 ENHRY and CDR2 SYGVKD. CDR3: CAISESKLDGQWGYTF. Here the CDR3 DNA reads TGTGCCATCAGTGAGTCTAAGTTGGACGGACAGTGGGGCTACACCTTC.

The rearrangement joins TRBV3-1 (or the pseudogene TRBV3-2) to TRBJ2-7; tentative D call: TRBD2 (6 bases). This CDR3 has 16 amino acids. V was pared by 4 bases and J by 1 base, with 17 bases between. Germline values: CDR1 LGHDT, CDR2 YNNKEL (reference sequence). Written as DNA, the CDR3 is TGTGCCAGCAGCCGAGAAGGGGCTAGCGAATCCTACGAGCAGTACTTC. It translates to CASSREGASESYEQYF.

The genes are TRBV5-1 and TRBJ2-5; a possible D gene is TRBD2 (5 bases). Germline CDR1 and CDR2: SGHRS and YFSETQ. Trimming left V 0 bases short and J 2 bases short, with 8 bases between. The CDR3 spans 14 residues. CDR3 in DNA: TGCGCCAGCAGCTTGGAAGCGGCACAAGAGACCCAGTACTTC. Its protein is CASSLEAAQETQYF.

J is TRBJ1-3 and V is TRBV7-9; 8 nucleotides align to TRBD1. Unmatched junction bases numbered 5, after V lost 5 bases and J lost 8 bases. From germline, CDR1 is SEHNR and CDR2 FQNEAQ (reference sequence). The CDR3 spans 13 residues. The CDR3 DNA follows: TGTGCCAGCAGCCCGACAGGGGCGGACACCATATATTTT. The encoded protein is CASSPTGADTIYF.

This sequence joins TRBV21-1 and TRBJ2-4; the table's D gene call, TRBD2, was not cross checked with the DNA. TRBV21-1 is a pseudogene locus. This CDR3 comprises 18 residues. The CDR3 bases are TGTGCCAGCAGCACGACCGGGACTAGCGGGGGGATGGCGAACATTCAGTACTTC. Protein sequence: CASSTTGTSGGMANIQYF.

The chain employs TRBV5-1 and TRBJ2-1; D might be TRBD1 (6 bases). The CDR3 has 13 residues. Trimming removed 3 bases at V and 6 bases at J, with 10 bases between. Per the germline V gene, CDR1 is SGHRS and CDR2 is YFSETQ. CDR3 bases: TGCGCCAGCAGCTCACTACAGGGCAATGAGCAGTTCTTC. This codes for CASSSLQGNEQFF. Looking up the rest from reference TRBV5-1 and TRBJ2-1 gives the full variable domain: KAGVTQTPRYLIKTRGQQVTLSCSPISGHRSVSWYQQTPGQGLQFLFEYFSETQRNKGNFPGRFSGRQFSNSRSEMNVSTLELGDSALYLCASSSLQGNEQFFGPGTRLTVL.

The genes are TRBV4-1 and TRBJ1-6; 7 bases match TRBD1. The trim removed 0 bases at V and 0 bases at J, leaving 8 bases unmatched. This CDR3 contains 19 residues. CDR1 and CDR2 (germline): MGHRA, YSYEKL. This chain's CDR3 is CASSQERQGESSYNSPLHF. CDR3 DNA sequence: TGCGCCAGCAGCCAAGAGCGGCAGGGGGAGAGCTCCTATAATTCACCCCTCCACTTT.

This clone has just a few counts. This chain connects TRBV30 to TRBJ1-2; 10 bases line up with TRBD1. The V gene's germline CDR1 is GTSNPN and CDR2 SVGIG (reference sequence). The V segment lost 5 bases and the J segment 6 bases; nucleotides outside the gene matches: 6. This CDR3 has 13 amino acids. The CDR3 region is CAWLTGQGNGYTF. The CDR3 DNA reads TGTGCCTGGCTGACGGGACAGGGGAATGGCTACACCTTC.

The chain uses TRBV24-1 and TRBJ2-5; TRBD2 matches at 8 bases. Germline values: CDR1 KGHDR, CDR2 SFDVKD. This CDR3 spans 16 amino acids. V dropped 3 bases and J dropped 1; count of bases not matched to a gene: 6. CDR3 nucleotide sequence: TGTGCCACCAGTGATATGGCTAGCGGGTCCCAAGAGACCCAGTACTTC. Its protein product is CATSDMASGSQETQYF.

This CDR3 is CASSPRGELAGGSTEQFF. In DNA, the CDR3 is TGTGCCAGCAGTCCCAGGGGAGAACTAGCGGGAGGGAGCACTGAGCAGTTCTTC. This chain uses TRBV27 with TRBJ2-1; 13 nucleotides align to TRBD2. The germline V gene has CDR1 MNHEY and CDR2 SMNVEV (reference sequence). This CDR3 has 18 residues. The ends lost 5 bases at V and 9 bases at J; junction bases unmatched: 16.

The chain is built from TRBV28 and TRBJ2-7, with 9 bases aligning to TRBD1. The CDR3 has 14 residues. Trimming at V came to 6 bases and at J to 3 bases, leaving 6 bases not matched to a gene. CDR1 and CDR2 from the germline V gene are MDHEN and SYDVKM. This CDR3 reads CASSAGTGRYEQYF. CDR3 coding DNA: TGTGCCAGCAGCGCCGGGACAGGGCGCTACGAGCAGTACTTC. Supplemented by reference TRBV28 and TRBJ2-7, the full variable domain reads DVKVTQSSRYLVKRTGEKVFLECVQDMDHENMFWYRQDPGLGLRLIYFSYDVKMKEKGDIPEGYSVSREKKERFSLILESASTNQTSMYLCASSAGTGRYEQYFGPGTRLTVT.

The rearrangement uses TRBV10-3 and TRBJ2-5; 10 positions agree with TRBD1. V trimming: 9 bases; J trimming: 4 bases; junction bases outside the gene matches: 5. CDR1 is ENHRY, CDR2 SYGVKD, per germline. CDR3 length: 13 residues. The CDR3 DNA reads TGTGCCATGGGGACAGGGGATGGAGAGACCCAGTACTTC. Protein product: CAMGTGDGETQYF.

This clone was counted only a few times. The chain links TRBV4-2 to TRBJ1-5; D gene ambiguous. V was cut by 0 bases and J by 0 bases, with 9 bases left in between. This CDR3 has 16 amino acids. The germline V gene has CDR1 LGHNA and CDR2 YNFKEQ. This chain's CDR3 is CASSQDYRFSNQPQHF. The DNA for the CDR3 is TGTGCCAGCAGCCAAGATTACAGATTTAGCAATCAGCCCCAGCATTTT.

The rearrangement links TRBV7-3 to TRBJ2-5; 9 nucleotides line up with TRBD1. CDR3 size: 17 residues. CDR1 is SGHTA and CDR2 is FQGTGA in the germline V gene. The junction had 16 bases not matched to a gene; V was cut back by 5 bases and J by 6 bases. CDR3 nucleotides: TGTGCCAGCAGCCAAAGCGGACCCGGGACAGGGAGGCAGACCCAGTACTTC. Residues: CASSQSGPGTGRQTQYF.

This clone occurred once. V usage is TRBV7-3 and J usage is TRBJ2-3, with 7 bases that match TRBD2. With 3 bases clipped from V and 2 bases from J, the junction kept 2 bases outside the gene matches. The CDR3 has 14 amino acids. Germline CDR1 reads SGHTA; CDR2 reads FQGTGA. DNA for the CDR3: TGTGCCAGCAGCTTGAGGGACTACACAGATACGCAGTATTTT. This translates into CASSLRDYTDTQYF. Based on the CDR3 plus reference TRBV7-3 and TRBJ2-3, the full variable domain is GAGVSQTPSNKVTEKGKYVELRCDPISGHTALYWYRQSLGQGPEFLIYFQGTGAADDSGLPNDRFFAVRPEGSVSTLKIQRTERGDSAVYLCASSLRDYTDTQYFGPGTRLTVL.

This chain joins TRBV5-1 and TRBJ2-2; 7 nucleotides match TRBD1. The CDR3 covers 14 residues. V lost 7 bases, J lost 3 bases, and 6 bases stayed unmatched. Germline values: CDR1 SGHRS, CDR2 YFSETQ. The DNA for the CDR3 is TGCGCCAGCCGAGGACAGGTAGACACCGGGGAGCTGTTTTTT. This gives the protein CASRGQVDTGELFF. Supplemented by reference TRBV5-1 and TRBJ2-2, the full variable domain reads KAGVTQTPRYLIKTRGQQVTLSCSPISGHRSVSWYQQTPGQGLQFLFEYFSETQRNKGNFPGRFSGRQFSNSRSEMNVSTLELGDSALYLCASRGQVDTGELFFGEGSRLTVL.

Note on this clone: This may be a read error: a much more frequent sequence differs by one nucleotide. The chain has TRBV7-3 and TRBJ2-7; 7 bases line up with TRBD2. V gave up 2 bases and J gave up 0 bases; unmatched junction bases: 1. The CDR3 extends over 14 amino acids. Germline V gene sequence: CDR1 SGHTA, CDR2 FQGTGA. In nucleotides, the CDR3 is TGTGCCAGCAGCTTAGGCGGGGGCTCCTACGAGCAGTACTTC. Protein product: CASSLGGGSYEQYF.

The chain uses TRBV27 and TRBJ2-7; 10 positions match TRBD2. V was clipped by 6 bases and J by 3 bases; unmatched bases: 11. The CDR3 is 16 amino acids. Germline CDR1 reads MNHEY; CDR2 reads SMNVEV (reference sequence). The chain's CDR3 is CASSHSRVAGGYEQYF. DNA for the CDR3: TGTGCCAGCAGCCACTCAAGGGTAGCGGGAGGCTACGAGCAGTACTTC.

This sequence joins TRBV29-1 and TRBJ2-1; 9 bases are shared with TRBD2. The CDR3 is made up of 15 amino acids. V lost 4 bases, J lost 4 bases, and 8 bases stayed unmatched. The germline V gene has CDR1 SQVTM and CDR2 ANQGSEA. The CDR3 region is CSVGPRLAEYNEQFF. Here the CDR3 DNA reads TGCAGCGTTGGACCCCGACTAGCGGAGTACAATGAGCAGTTCTTC.

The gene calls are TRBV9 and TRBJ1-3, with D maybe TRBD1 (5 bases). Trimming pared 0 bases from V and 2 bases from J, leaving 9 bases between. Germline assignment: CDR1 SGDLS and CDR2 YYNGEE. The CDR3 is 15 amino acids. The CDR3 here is CASSVAGGTGNTIYF. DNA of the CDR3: TGTGCCAGCAGCGTAGCTGGGGGGACTGGAAACACCATATATTTT.

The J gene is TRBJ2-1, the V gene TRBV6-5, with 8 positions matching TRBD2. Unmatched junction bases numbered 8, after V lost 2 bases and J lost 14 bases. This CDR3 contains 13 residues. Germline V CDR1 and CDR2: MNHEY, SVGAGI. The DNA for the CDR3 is TGTGCCAGCAGTTACGGGCCCGGACTAGCAGAGTTCTTC. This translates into CASSYGPGLAEFF.

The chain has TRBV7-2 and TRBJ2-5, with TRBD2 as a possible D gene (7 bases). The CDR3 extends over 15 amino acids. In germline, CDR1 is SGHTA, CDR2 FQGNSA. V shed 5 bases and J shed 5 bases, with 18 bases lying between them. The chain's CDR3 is CASSETGGAFETQYF. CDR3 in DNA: TGTGCCAGCAGCGAGACTGGGGGGGCCTTTGAGACCCAGTACTTC.